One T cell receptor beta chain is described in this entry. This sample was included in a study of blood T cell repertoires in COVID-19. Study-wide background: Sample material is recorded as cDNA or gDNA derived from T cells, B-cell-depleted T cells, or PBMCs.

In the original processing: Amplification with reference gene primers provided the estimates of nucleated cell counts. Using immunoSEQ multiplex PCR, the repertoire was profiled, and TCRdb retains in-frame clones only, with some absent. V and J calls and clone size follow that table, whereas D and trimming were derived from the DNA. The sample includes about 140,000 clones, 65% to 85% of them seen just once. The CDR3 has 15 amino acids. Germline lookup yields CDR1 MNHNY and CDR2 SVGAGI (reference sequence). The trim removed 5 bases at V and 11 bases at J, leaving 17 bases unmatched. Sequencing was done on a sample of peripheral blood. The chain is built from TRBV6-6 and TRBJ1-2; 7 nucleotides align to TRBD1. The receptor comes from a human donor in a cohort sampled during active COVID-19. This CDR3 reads CASSPPTGSVPLYTF. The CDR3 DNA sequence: TGTGCCAGCAGTCCTCCGACAGGGTCGGTACCACTATACACCTTC.